This T cell receptor (beta chain) was found in a study of early T cells in non-severe SARS-CoV-2 infection (dated by TCRdb to the early 2020s). Background for the entire study: Bulk RNA from unsorted whole blood was used for TCR sequencing, so alpha and beta chains could not be paired. The investigation overall reported the following: VDJdb matching was skewed toward anti-spike CD8 responses and likely underestimated virus-specific expansions, missing private and CD4 specificities.

This clonotype showed up many times. This clone's antigen is unknown. It has no much larger one-base neighbor in the sample; base qualities were not kept. Receptors were amplified or captured by 5' RACE. TCRdb lists the instrument as NextSeq 500. In the TCR library protocol, unique molecular identifiers were attached to individual cDNA molecules to correct for PCR bias and sequencing error. TCR alpha and beta chains were both sequenced, and the abundances of alpha and beta sequences in each sample were closely correlated with each other. Processing in the source paper ran as follows. Decombinator V4 was used to perform V gene, J gene and CDR3 annotation of TCR sequences. TCRs were defined as expanded if a significant change between any two time points was detected under a Poisson model with p below 0.0001. TCR abundances were normalised to the total number of TCRs sequenced in each sample and reported as counts per million. TRAV1-2 paired with TRAJ12, TRAJ20 or TRAJ33 defined MAIT TCRs, while TRAV10 paired with TRAJ18 defined iNKT TCRs. VDJdb, accessed 1 November 2021, was searched for CMV, EBV and SARS-CoV-2 annotated TCRs, excluding TCRs annotated for multiple antigens. TCRdb cleaned the public reads at Q25 with fastp, built clones with MiXCR and kept in-frame beta chains. Duplicate CDR3 protein sequences are folded into a single record with the most common DNA and genes. The V and J calls and clone size come from TCRdb's table, not from the authors' own analysis. This sample gives 75,000 to 90,000 distinct CDR3 sequences in total; approximately 6% of them show up just once. The ten largest clones take up just under 8% of the sample.

Including the terminal cysteine and phenylalanine, the CDR3 comprises 15 residues. Only the CDR3 DNA is retained, 45 bases long and in frame from the first base. Germline trimming amounts to 6 bases on V and 7 bases on J, with 12 as the count of junction bases outside the gene matches. The germline V gene (reference sequence) yields LNHDA for CDR1 and SQIVND for CDR2. The study was a case-control design nested within a healthcare worker cohort in London, UK, with weekly nasopharyngeal swab PCR tests and blood sampling. Healthcare workers were recruited between 23 and 31 March 2020, during the week of the UK lockdown, and were followed weekly for up to about 15 weeks.

This chain is built from TRBV19 and TRBJ2-5; 9 junctional bases match TRBD2. The sequencing sample was made of whole blood. The sequence was obtained from an adult who was a healthcare worker with PCR-confirmed SARS-CoV-2 infection or an uninfected control (not recorded which). The CDR3 corresponds to CASRVAGGRWVTQYF. The nucleotides are TGTGCCAGTAGGGTTGCGGGGGGGCGTTGGGTGACCCAGTACTTC.